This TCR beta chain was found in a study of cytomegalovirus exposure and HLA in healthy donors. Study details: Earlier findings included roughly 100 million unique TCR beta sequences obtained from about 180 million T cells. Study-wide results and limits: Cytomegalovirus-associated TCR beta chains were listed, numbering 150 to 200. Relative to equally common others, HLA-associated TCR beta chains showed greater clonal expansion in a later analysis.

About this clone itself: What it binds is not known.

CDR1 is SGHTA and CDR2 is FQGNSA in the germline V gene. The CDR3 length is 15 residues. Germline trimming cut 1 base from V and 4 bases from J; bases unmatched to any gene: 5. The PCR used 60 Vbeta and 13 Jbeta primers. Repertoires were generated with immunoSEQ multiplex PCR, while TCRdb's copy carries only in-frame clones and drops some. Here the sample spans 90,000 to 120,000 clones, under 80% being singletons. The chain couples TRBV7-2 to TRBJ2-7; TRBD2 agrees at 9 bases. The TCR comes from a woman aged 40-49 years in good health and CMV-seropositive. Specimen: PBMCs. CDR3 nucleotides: TGTGCCAGCAGCTTAGTGGCTAGCGGGGATTACGAGCAGTACTTC. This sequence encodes CASSLVASGDYEQYF.